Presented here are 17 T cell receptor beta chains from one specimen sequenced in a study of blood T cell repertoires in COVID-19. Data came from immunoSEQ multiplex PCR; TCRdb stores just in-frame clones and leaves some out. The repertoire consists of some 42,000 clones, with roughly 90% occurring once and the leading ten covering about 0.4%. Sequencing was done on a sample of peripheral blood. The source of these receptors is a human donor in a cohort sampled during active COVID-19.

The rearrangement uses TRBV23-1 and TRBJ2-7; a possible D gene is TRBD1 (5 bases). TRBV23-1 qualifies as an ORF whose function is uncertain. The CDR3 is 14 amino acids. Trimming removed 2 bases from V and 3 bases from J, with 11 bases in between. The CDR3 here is CASSQPLGDYEQYF. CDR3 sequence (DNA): TGCGCCAGCAGTCAACCTTTAGGGGACTACGAGCAGTACTTC.

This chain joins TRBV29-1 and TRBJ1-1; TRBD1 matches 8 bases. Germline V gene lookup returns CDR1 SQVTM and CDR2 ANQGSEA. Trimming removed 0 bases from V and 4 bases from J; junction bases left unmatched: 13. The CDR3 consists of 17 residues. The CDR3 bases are TGCAGCGTTGAAGATCGGACAGGGTTTAGGGGCGGCACTGAAGCTTTCTTT. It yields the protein CSVEDRTGFRGGTEAFF.

The CDR3 here is CASSYRQGNEKLFF. DNA for the CDR3: TGTGCCAGCAGTTACCGGCAGGGTAATGAAAAACTGTTTTTT. V and J are TRBV6-6 and TRBJ1-4; a possible D gene is TRBD1 (5 bases). Between the trimmed V and J ends, which lost 2 bases and 4 bases, there was a span of 8 bases. The CDR3 extends over 14 amino acids. CDR1 and CDR2 from the germline V gene are MNHNY and SVGAGI (reference sequence).

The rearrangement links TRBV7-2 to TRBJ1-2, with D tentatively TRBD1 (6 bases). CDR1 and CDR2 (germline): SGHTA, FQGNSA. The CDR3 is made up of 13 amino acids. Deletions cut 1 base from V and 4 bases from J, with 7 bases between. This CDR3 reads CASSLGGGYGYTF. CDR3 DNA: TGTGCCAGCAGCTTAGGAGGGGGCTATGGCTACACCTTC.

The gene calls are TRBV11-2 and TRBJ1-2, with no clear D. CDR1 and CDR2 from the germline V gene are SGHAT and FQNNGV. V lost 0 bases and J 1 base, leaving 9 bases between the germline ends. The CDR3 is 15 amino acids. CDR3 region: CASSLDHGINYGYTF. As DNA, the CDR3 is TGTGCCAGCAGCTTAGATCACGGGATTAACTATGGCTACACCTTC.

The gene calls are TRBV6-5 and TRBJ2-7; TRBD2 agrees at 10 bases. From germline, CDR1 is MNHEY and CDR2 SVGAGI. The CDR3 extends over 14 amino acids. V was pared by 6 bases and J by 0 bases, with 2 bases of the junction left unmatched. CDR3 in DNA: TGTGCCAGCAGCTGGACTAGCGGCTCCTACGAGCAGTACTTC. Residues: CASSWTSGSYEQYF.

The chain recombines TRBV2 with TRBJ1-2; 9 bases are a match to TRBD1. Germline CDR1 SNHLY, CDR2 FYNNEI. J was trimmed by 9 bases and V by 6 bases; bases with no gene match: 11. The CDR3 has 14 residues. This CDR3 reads CASRGPSGTGSYTF. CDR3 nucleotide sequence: TGTGCCAGCAGGGGACCTTCCGGGACAGGGAGCTACACCTTC.

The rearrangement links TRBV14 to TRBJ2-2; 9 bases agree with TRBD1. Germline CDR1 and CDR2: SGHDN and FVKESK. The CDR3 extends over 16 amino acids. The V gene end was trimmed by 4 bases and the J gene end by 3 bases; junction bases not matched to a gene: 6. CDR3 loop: CASSRPGQGYTGELFF. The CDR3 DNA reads TGTGCCAGCAGCCGCCCGGGACAGGGATACACCGGGGAGCTGTTTTTT. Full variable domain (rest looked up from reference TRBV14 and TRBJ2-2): EAGVTQFPSHSVIEKGQTVTLRCDPISGHDNLYWYRRVMGKEIKFLLHFVKESKQDESGMPNNRFLAERTGGTYSTLKVQPAELEDSGVYFCASSRPGQGYTGELFFGEGSRLTVL.

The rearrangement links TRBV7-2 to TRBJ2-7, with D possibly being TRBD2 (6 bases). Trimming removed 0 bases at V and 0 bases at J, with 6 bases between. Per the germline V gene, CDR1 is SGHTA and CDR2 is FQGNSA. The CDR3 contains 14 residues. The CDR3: CASSLASGSYEQYF. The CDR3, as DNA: TGTGCCAGCAGCTTAGCTAGCGGCTCCTACGAGCAGTACTTC.

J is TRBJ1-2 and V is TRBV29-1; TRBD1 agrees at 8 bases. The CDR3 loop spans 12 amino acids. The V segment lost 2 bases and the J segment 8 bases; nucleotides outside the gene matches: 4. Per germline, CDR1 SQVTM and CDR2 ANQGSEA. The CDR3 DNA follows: TGCAGCGTTGAACAGGGGGCGCGAGGCTACACCTTC. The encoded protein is CSVEQGARGYTF. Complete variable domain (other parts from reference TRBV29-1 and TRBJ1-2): SAVISQKPSRDICQRGTSLTIQCQVDSQVTMMFWYRQQPGQSLTLIATANQGSEATYESGFVIDKFPISRPNLTFSTLTVSNMSPEDSSIYLCSVEQGARGYTFGSGTRLTVV.

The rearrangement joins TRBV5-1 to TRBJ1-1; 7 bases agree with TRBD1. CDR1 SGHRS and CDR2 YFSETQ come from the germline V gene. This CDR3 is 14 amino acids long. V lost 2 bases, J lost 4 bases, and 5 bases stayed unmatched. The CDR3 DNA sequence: TGCGCCAGCAGCTTTACAGGGGATGGCACTGAAGCTTTCTTT. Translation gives CASSFTGDGTEAFF.

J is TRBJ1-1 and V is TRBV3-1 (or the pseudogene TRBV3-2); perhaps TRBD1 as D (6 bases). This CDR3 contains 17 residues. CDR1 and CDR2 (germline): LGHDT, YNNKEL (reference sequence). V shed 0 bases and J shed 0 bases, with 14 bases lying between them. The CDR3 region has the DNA TGTGCCAGCAGCCAAGATATAGCCCCAGGGGTGAACACTGAAGCTTTCTTT. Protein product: CASSQDIAPGVNTEAFF.

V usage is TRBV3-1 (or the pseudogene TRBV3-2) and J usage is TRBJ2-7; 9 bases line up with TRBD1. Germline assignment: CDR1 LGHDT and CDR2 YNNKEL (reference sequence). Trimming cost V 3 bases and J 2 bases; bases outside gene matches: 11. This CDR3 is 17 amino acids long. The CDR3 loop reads CASSHAGQGREAYEQYF. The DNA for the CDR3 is TGTGCCAGCAGCCACGCGGGACAGGGTCGTGAAGCCTACGAGCAGTACTTC.

CDR3 amino acids: CATSDFRDSQETQYF. In DNA, the CDR3 is TGTGCCACCAGTGATTTCCGGGACAGCCAAGAGACCCAGTACTTC. The chain uses TRBV24-1 and TRBJ2-5; 7 bases align to TRBD1. CDR3 length: 15 amino acids. CDR1 and CDR2 (germline): KGHDR, SFDVKD. Losses at the gene ends were 1 base for V and 1 base for J; bases not matched to a gene: 2.

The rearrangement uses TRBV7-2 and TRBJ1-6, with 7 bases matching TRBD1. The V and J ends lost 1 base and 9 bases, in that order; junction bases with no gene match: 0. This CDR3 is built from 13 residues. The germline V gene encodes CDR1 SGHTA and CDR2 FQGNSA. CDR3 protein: CASSLGQGSPLHF. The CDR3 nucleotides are TGTGCCAGCAGCTTAGGACAGGGTTCACCCCTCCACTTT. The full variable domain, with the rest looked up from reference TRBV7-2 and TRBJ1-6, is GAGVSQSPSNKVTEKGKDVELRCDPISGHTALYWYRQSLGQGLEFLIYFQGNSAPDKSGLPSDRFSAERTGGSVSTLTIQRTQQEDSAVYLCASSLGQGSPLHFGNGTRLTVT.

CDR3: CASSLGGTGADYGYTF. The CDR3 nucleotides are TGCGCCAGCAGCTTGGGTGGGACAGGGGCGGACTATGGCTACACCTTC. This chain joins TRBV5-1 and TRBJ1-2; 10 positions match TRBD1. The J segment lost 3 bases and the V segment lost 0 bases, leaving 5 bases of the junction unmatched. The CDR3 extends over 16 amino acids. Germline assignment: CDR1 SGHRS and CDR2 YFSETQ.

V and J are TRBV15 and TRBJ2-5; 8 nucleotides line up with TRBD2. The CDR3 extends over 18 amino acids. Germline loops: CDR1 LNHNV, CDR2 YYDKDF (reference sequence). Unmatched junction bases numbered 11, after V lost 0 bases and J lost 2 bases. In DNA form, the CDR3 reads TGTGCCACCAGCAGAGACGGCGCGGGGGGCCCCCTTCAAGAGACCCAGTACTTC. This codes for CATSRDGAGGPLQETQYF.